This TCR beta chain appears in the sequencing data of a study of TIL therapy for anti-PD-1-resistant metastatic lung cancer. Study background: Patients had a median age of almost 55 years (range about 35-80).

Germline values: CDR1 MNHEY, CDR2 SVGAGI. The CDR3 has 16 amino acids. Trimming shortened V by 0 bases and J by 2 bases, and 11 bases separated the two germline ends. Study-wide points: Many TIL product clones were absent from baseline tumor, suggesting clonal contraction. Treatment-naive, never-smoker and oncogene-addicted patients were overrepresented in this highly selected cohort.

Sequencing used immunoSEQ v3. Clones were sequenced by immunoSEQ multiplex PCR, and TCRdb holds only the in-frame ones, with some missing. The sample yields over 20,000 clones, 55% to 80% seen once. Time point meaning: pre-treatment sample, taken before nivolumab and TIL therapy. The tumor samples were excised metastases, mostly pleural nodules or supraclavicular lymph nodes. Regarding this clone: Its antigen is as yet unknown.

The sample consisted of tumor tissue, taken at baseline. The rearrangement links TRBV6-5 to TRBJ2-4, with D perhaps matching TRBD2 (6 bases). This receptor was obtained from a person aged 30 to 80 with non-small cell lung cancer. The CDR3 DNA reads TGTGCCAGCAGTTACTCGGGGGGTGGATCCAAAAACATTCAGTACTTC. Protein sequence: CASSYSGGGSKNIQYF.